This T cell receptor beta chain appears in the sequencing data of a study of OX40 agonist ivuxolimab in advanced cancers. Clones were sequenced by immunoSEQ multiplex PCR, and TCRdb holds only the in-frame ones, with some missing. The sample shows about 58,000 clones, 70% to 90% of them seen only once. Germline V CDR1 and CDR2: MGHDK, SYGVNS. Trimming stripped 3 bases from V and 0 bases from J, with 3 bases between. The CDR3 length is 14 residues. The sequence was collected from an adult with an advanced solid tumor such as melanoma, head and neck, liver or kidney cancer. The chain has TRBV25-1 and TRBJ2-6; unclear D gene. The sequenced sample was CD4+ or CD8+ T cells sorted from blood, obtained in a trial of the OX40 agonist ivuxolimab. CDR3 in DNA: TGTGCCAGCAGTGACCCCTCTGGGGCCAACGTCCTGACTTTC. Translation gives CASSDPSGANVLTF.